This T cell receptor (beta chain) was captured by sequencing in a study of blood T cell repertoires in COVID-19. Profiling relied on immunoSEQ multiplex PCR, and the TCRdb table lists in-frame clones only, not all of them. The sample has some 270,000 clones; 88% are singletons. Germline V gene sequence: CDR1 SGHVS, CDR2 FQNEAQ. V was pared by 4 bases and J by 1 base, with 15 bases of the junction left unmatched. CDR3 length equals 18 residues. The chain employs TRBV7-8 and TRBJ1-1, with 7 bases fitting TRBD1. Source material: PBMCs or T cells enriched from blood (not recorded which). The receptor was isolated from a woman in her 40s who had been exposed to COVID-19. Here the CDR3 DNA reads TGTGCCAGCAGCTCCCCCGGAACAGGGGCCAATGCGAACACTGAAGCTTTCTTT. This encodes CASSSPGTGANANTEAFF.